One sample yielded the 24 T cell receptor beta chains listed below, sequenced in a study of patients and donors after allogeneic stem cell transplantation. One entry per CDR3 protein, called by TCRdb with MiXCR from the RT-PCR reads. The data show roughly 940,000 distinct CDR3 sequences, with more than 15% seen just once and 6% held by the top ten. Sequenced input: blood, either unsorted or a sorted T cell fraction (not recorded which). These receptors were taken from a human donor who was either an allogeneic HSCT recipient or a stem cell or donor lymphocyte infusion donor (not recorded which). It is not recorded whose cells these are; they may come from a transplant donor.

In this sample, this clonotype turned up many times. This chain joins TRBV6-1 and TRBJ2-1; TRBD2 matches 12 bases. This CDR3 is built from 14 residues. V trimming: 5 bases; J trimming: 9 bases; junction bases outside the gene matches: 5. Per the germline V gene, CDR1 is MNHNS and CDR2 is SASEGT. The CDR3 sequence is CASSQTSGGLEQFF. CDR3 DNA sequence: TGTGCCAGCAGTCAGACTAGCGGGGGCCTTGAGCAGTTCTTC.

The gene calls are TRBV24-1 and TRBJ2-3; no clear D. V shed 6 bases and J shed 4 bases, with 10 bases lying between them. CDR3 length: 13 amino acids. The germline gives CDR1 KGHDR, CDR2 SFDVKD. CDR3: CATSSAPADTQYF. The CDR3, as DNA: TGTGCCACCAGTTCCGCCCCCGCAGATACGCAGTATTTT.

This clonotype was observed a few times. V and J are TRBV7-9 and TRBJ1-2, with D possibly matching TRBD1 (5 bases). Germline CDR1 and CDR2: SEHNR and FQNEAQ (reference sequence). V lost 0 bases, J lost 5 bases, and 10 bases lay in between. The CDR3 extends over 14 amino acids. CDR3 sequence: CASSLAQGGYGYTF. The CDR3 nucleotides read TGTGCCAGCAGCTTAGCCCAGGGTGGTTATGGCTACACCTTC.

There are a few counts of this clonotype. The chain is built from TRBV10-3 and TRBJ2-6; D uncertain. This CDR3 contains 13 residues. Trimming pared 6 bases from V and 0 bases from J, leaving 3 bases between. Looked up from germline, CDR1 is ENHRY and CDR2 is SYGVKD. The CDR3 DNA reads TGTGCCATCAGGGTCTCTGGGGCCAACGTCCTGACTTTC. This encodes CAIRVSGANVLTF.

A few counts support this clonotype. The chain joins TRBV15 to TRBJ2-7; no reliable D call. CDR3 size: 14 residues. The germline gives CDR1 LNHNV, CDR2 YYDKDF (reference sequence). The ends were cut back, 0 bases at V and 4 bases at J, with 10 bases in the middle. CDR3 loop: CATSRDVEAYEQYF. Written as DNA, the CDR3 is TGTGCCACCAGCAGAGATGTTGAAGCGTACGAGCAGTACTTC.

This sequence joins TRBV29-1 and TRBJ2-5, with D perhaps TRBD1 (5 bases). CDR3 length: 13 residues. Germline lookup yields CDR1 SQVTM and CDR2 ANQGSEA. Trimming removed 2 bases from V and 3 bases from J, with 10 bases in between. CDR3 in DNA: TGCAGCGTTGAACCCCTCAGGGAAGAGACCCAGTACTTC. It codes for CSVEPLREETQYF.

The chain links TRBV7-3 to TRBJ2-1, with 9 bases lining up with TRBD1. J lost 4 bases, V lost 5 bases, and 9 bases had no gene match. Germline CDR1 SGHTA, CDR2 FQGTGA. The CDR3 extends over 16 amino acids. The CDR3 reads CASSRRGGQGYNEQFF. DNA for the CDR3: TGTGCCAGCAGCCGGAGAGGGGGACAGGGTTACAATGAGCAGTTCTTC.

The sample holds a few counts of this clonotype. The chain joins TRBV29-1 to TRBJ1-1; 8 positions match TRBD1. With 1 base clipped from V and 1 base from J, the junction kept 5 bases outside the gene matches. CDR1 is SQVTM, CDR2 ANQGSEA, per germline. The CDR3 is made up of 15 amino acids. CDR3 sequence reads: CSVEGTGFGNTEAFF. In DNA form, the CDR3 reads TGCAGCGTTGAAGGGACAGGGTTTGGGAACACTGAAGCTTTCTTT.

The J gene is TRBJ1-1, the V gene TRBV6-1, with D uncertain. V was cut by 0 bases and J by 1 base, with 9 bases left in between. Germline-derived CDR1 and CDR2 are MNHNS and SASEGT. CDR3 length: 15 amino acids. The CDR3 protein is CASSEAGEPNTEAFF. DNA for the CDR3: TGTGCCAGCAGTGAAGCAGGCGAACCGAACACTGAAGCTTTCTTT.

The chain carries TRBV6-1 and TRBJ2-5; D is possibly TRBD2 (6 bases). The ends were cut back, 6 bases at V and 5 bases at J, with 25 bases in the middle. The CDR3 is 17 amino acids. CDR1 is MNHNS, CDR2 SASEGT, per germline. CDR3 loop: CASSLLGGVGSRETQYF. The CDR3 DNA reads as TGTGCCAGCAGCCTACTCGGCGGCGTCGGGAGCAGGGAGACCCAGTACTTC.

The chain carries TRBV20-1 and TRBJ1-1; maybe TRBD1 (6 bases). V lost 6 bases and J lost 2, with 13 bases in between. The germline V gene has CDR1 DFQATT and CDR2 SNEGSKA (reference sequence). CDR3 length equals 13 residues. DNA for the CDR3: TGCAGTGCGGCCGGGACACGTAACACTGAAGCTTTCTTT. Translated: CSAAGTRNTEAFF.

This clonotype was recorded a few times. J is TRBJ1-6 and V is TRBV7-9, with D perhaps TRBD1 (5 bases). This CDR3 region has 15 residues. Trimming left V 4 bases short and J 8 bases short, with 15 bases between. Germline CDR1 SEHNR, CDR2 FQNEAQ (reference sequence). The CDR3 region has the DNA TGTGCCAGCAGCTCGGGACTGAATGTGGATTCACCCCTCCACTTT. Translation gives CASSSGLNVDSPLHF.

The chain carries TRBV20-1 and TRBJ2-3, with D possibly matching TRBD1 (7 bases). The CDR3 extends over 14 amino acids. Germline-derived CDR1 and CDR2 are DFQATT and SNEGSKA (reference sequence). Trimming took off 2 bases at V and 5 bases at J, with 14 bases between the two ends. CDR3 in DNA: TGCAGTGCTAGAAAGGAGGGGGCAGGAGATACGCAGTATTTT. Protein sequence: CSARKEGAGDTQYF.

This clonotype occurred a few times. The chain uses TRBV7-2 and TRBJ2-3; D possibly corresponds to TRBD1 (5 bases). This CDR3 is 17 amino acids long. Germline-derived CDR1 and CDR2 are SGHTA and FQGNSA. Between the trimmed V and J ends, which lost 2 bases and 0 bases, there was a span of 15 bases. The CDR3 protein is CASSLTPTAPSTDTQYF. CDR3 DNA sequence: TGTGCCAGCAGCTTAACTCCGACAGCACCTAGCACAGATACGCAGTATTTT. The whole variable domain, filled in from reference TRBV7-2 and TRBJ2-3, reads GAGVSQSPSNKVTEKGKDVELRCDPISGHTALYWYRQSLGQGLEFLIYFQGNSAPDKSGLPSDRFSAERTGGSVSTLTIQRTQQEDSAVYLCASSLTPTAPSTDTQYFGPGTRLTVL.

This clonotype was counted only a few times. The chain recombines TRBV3-1 with TRBJ2-1; D is undetermined. With 1 base removed from V and 8 bases from J, the gap between germline ends came to 9 bases. Per germline, CDR1 LGHDT and CDR2 YNNKEL (reference sequence). This CDR3 region has 13 residues. In DNA, the CDR3 is TGTGCCAGCAGCCAAGGTGTCCGGGATGAGCAGTTCTTC. Translating gives CASSQGVRDEQFF.

This rearrangement joins TRBV4-3 to TRBJ2-6, with unresolved D. Trimming shortened V by 1 base and J by 0 bases, and 7 bases separated the two germline ends. This CDR3 spans 16 amino acids. Germline V CDR1 and CDR2: LGHNA, YSLEER. The CDR3 nucleotides are TGCGCCAGCAGCCAAGCTCACGGCTCTGGGGCCAACGTCCTGACTTTC. Protein: CASSQAHGSGANVLTF.

The chain combines TRBV15 with TRBJ2-3; 8 bases align to TRBD2. V was clipped by 0 bases and J by 9 bases; unmatched bases: 11. The CDR3 has 16 residues. Germline V lookup: CDR1 LNHNV, CDR2 YYDKDF (reference sequence). The CDR3 is CATSRDLLAEEATQYF. The CDR3 DNA follows: TGTGCCACCAGCAGAGATCTACTAGCGGAAGAGGCAACGCAGTATTTT.

This clonotype was counted between two and nine times. Here the CDR3 reads CSVRVVETQYF. For the CDR3, the DNA is TGCAGCGTTAGGGTAGTAGAGACCCAGTACTTC. The chain has TRBV29-1 and TRBJ2-5; D is ambiguous. The CDR3 contains 11 residues. V was clipped by 5 bases and J by 4 bases, with 8 bases between them. CDR1 and CDR2 (germline): SQVTM, ANQGSEA.

This clonotype was recorded many times. The chain carries TRBV25-1 and TRBJ1-1, with D maybe TRBD1 (6 bases). V was clipped by 4 bases and J by 1 base, with 7 bases between them. CDR1 is MGHDK and CDR2 is SYGVNS in the germline V gene. The CDR3 sequence is 13 residues long. The CDR3 nucleotides read TGTGCCAGCAGTGGGACAGAGAACACTGAAGCTTTCTTT. The encoded protein is CASSGTENTEAFF. Full variable domain (outside the CDR3, taken from reference TRBV25-1 and TRBJ1-1): EADIYQTPRYLVIGTGKKITLECSQTMGHDKMYWYQQDPGMELHLIHYSYGVNSTEKGDLSSESTVSRIRTEHFPLTLESARPSHTSQYLCASSGTENTEAFFGQGTRLTVV.

This clonotype occurred a few times. V gene TRBV4-2 combines with J gene TRBJ2-1; D is perhaps TRBD1 (6 bases). Germline loops: CDR1 LGHNA, CDR2 YNFKEQ. This CDR3 is built from 16 residues. V was trimmed by 0 bases and J by 6 bases, leaving 15 bases between them. For the CDR3, the DNA is TGTGCCAGCAGCCAAGATGAGGGCAGGGGCCGCAATGAGCAGTTCTTC. Translation: CASSQDEGRGRNEQFF.

CDR3 DNA: TGTGCCAGCAGTACCTGGACTAGCGGGAGCAATGAGCAGTTCTTC. This codes for CASSTWTSGSNEQFF. This chain uses TRBV2 with TRBJ2-1; TRBD2 matches 13 bases. Per germline, CDR1 SNHLY and CDR2 FYNNEI. V was pared by 5 bases and J by 6 bases, with 4 bases of the junction left unmatched. This CDR3 comprises 15 residues. The full variable domain, completed using reference TRBV2 and TRBJ2-1, is EPEVTQTPSHQVTQMGQEVILRCVPISNHLYFYWYRQILGQKVEFLVSFYNNEISEKSEIFDDQFSVERPDGSNFTLKIRSTKLEDSAMYFCASSTWTSGSNEQFFGPGTRLTVL.

This clonotype occurred a few times. The chain recombines TRBV24-1 with TRBJ1-5; 8 nucleotides match TRBD1. Trimming took 4 bases from V and 4 from J; bases not matched to a gene: 8. The CDR3 is 16 residues long. Germline CDR1 reads KGHDR; CDR2 reads SFDVKD. The DNA for the CDR3 is TGTGCCACCAGTGAGTCGACAGGGGCCCCGAATCAGCCCCAGCATTTT. This gives the protein CATSESTGAPNQPQHF.

This clonotype has a handful of counts. V usage is TRBV7-2 and J usage is TRBJ2-1; TRBD2 matches 7 bases. This CDR3 spans 14 amino acids. The germline V gene encodes CDR1 SGHTA and CDR2 FQGNSA. Trimming took 5 bases from V and 12 from J; bases not matched to a gene: 13. This chain's CDR3 is CASSGAGVFNRQFF. Here the CDR3 DNA reads TGTGCCAGCAGCGGGGCGGGGGTATTCAATCGGCAGTTCTTC.

V is TRBV6-2 or TRBV6-3 and J is TRBJ2-3; D may be TRBD2 (5 bases). V gave up 1 base and J gave up 5 bases, with 13 bases separating them. CDR1 is MNHEY, CDR2 SVGEGT, per germline. This CDR3 is built from 15 residues. This chain's CDR3 is CASSYFPGVEDTQYF. For the CDR3, the DNA is TGTGCCAGCAGTTACTTTCCCGGGGTTGAAGATACGCAGTATTTT.